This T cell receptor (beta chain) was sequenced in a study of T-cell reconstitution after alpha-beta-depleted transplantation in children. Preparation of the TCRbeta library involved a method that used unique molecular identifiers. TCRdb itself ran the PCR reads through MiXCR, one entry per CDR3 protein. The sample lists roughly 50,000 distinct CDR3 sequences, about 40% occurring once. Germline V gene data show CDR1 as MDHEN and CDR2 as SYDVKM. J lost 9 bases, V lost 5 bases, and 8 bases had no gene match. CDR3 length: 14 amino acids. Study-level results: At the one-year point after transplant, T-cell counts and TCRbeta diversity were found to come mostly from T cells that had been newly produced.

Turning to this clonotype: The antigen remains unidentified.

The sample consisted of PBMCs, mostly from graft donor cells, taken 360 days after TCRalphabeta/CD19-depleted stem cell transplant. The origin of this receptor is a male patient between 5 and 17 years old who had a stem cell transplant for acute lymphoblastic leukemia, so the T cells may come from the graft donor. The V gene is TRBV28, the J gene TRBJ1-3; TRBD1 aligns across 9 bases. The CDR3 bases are TGTGCCAGCAGTACCCCGGGACAGGGAGGCACCATATATTTT. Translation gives CASSTPGQGGTIYF. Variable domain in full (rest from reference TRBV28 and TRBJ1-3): DVKVTQSSRYLVKRTGEKVFLECVQDMDHENMFWYRQDPGLGLRLIYFSYDVKMKEKGDIPEGYSVSREKKERFSLILESASTNQTSMYLCASSTPGQGGTIYFGEGSWLTVV.